This T cell receptor beta chain was retrieved from a study of persistence of HIV-infected CD4 T cells. Stimulation used 9 to 10 ug/mL lysate from CMV-infected fibroblasts. CD40L-negative CD69-negative CD45RO-high memory CD4+ T cells were sorted as populations depleted of antigen-responding cells. Sequencing used immunoSEQ version 4 in survey mode. Assay used: immunoSEQ multiplex PCR; TCRdb lists only in-frame clones, some missing. The sample consists of about 48,000 clones, 75% to 85% of them appearing once. Concerning this clone: Its cognate antigen is unknown.

V dropped 5 bases and J dropped 0 bases, with 20 bases sitting between them. Germline assignment: CDR1 SGHNT and CDR2 YYREEE (reference sequence). This CDR3 spans 17 amino acids. This TCR was sampled from an adult man with HIV who was CMV-seropositive. The chain recombines TRBV5-4 with TRBJ1-1; the D gene is possibly TRBD1 (5 bases). This specimen consisted of CD4+ T cells sorted from PBMCs after roughly 18-hour stimulation, obtained from a patient who received antiretroviral therapy. The CDR3 nucleotides read TGTGCCAGCAGACCCCGGGGGGGGTCGGTGGTGAACACTGAAGCTTTCTTT. This gives the protein CASRPRGGSVVNTEAFF.